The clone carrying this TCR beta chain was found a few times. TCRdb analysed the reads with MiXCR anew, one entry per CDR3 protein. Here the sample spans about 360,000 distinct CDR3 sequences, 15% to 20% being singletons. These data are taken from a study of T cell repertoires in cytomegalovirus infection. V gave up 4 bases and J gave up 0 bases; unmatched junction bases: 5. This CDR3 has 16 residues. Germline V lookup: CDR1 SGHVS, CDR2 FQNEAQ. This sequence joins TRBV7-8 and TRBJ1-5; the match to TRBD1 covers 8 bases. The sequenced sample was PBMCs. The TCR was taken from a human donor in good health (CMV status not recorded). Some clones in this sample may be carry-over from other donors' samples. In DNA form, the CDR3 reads TGTGCCAGCAGCTCCGGACAGGGAATTAGCAATCAGCCCCAGCATTTT. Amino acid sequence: CASSSGQGISNQPQHF.